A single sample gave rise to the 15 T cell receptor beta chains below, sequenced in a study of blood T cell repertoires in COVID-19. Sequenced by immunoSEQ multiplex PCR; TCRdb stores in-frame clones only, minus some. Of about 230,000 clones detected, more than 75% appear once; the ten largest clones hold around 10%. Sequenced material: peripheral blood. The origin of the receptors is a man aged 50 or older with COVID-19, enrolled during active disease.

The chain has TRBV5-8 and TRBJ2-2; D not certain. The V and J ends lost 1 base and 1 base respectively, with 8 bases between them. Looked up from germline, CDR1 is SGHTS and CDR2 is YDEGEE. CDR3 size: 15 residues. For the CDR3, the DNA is TGTGCCAGCAGCTTGTCTGTGAGGAACACCGGGGAGCTGTTTTTT. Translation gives CASSLSVRNTGELFF.

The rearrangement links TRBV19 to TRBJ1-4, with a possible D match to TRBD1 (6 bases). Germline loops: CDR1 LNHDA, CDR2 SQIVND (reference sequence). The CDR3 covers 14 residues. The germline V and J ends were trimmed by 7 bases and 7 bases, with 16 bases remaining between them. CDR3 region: CASTGNRAGEKLFF. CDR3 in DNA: TGTGCCAGTACCGGGAACAGGGCAGGTGAAAAACTGTTTTTT. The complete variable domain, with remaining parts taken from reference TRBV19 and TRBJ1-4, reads DGGITQSPKYLFRKEGQNVTLSCEQNLNHDAMYWYRQDPGQGLRLIYYSQIVNDFQKGDIAEGYSVSREKKESFPLTVTSAQKNPTAFYLCASTGNRAGEKLFFGSGTQLSVL.

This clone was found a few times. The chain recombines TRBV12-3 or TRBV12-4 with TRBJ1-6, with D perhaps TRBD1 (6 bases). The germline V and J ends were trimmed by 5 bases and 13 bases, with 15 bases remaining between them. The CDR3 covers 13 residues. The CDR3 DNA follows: TGTGCCAGCAGTGACAACAGGGCCCTGCCCCTCCACTTT. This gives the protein CASSDNRALPLHF.

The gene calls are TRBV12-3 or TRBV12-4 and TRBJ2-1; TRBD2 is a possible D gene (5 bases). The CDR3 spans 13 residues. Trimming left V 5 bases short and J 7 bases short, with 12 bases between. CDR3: CASSPGRLNEQFF. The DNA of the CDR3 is TGTGCCAGCAGTCCGGGGAGACTTAATGAGCAGTTCTTC.

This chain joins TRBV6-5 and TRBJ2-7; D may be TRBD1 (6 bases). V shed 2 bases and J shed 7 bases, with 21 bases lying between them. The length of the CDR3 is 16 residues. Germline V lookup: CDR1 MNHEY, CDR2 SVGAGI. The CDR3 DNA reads TGTGCCAGCAGTTACCCCAATGATGGGACACCCGCTGAGCAGTACTTC. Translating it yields CASSYPNDGTPAEQYF.

CDR3 coding DNA: TGTGCCAGCAGTTCTAACACCGGGGAGCTGTTTTTT. Its protein product is CASSSNTGELFF. V gene TRBV12-3 or TRBV12-4 combines with J gene TRBJ2-2; D remains unclear. Trimming took off 4 bases at V and 2 bases at J, with 2 bases between the two ends. This CDR3 spans 12 amino acids.

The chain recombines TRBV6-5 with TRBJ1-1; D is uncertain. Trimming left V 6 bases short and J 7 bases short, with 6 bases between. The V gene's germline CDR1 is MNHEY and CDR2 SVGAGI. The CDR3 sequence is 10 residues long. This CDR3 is CASREVEAFF. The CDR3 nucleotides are TGTGCCAGCAGAGAGGTTGAAGCTTTCTTT.

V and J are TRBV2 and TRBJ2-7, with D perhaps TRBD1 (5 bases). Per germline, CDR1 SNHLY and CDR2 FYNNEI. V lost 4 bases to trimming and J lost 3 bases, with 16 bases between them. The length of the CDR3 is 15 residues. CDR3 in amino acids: CASSGWQGTYYEQYF. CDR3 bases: TGTGCCAGCAGTGGTTGGCAGGGAACCTACTACGAGCAGTACTTC.

CDR3 bases: TGTGCCAGCAGCTTCACCATTCAGGGGCAGTTCTTC. Translating it yields CASSFTIQGQFF. The chain is built from TRBV11-2 and TRBJ2-1; the D gene is possibly TRBD1 (5 bases). This CDR3 contains 12 residues. The V gene's germline CDR1 is SGHAT and CDR2 FQNNGV. Trimming cost V 3 bases and J 12 bases, with 12 bases left between them.

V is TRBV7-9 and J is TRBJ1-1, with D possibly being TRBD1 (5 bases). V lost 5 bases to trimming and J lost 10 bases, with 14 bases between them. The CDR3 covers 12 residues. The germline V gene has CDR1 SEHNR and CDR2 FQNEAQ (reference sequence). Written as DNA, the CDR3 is TGTGCCAGCAGCCTGACAGCTCTAGGAGCTTTCTTT. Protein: CASSLTALGAFF.

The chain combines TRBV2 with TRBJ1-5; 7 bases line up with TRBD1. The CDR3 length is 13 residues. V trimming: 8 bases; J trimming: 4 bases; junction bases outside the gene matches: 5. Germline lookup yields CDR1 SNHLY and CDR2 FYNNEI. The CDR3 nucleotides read TGTGCCAGCCGACAGGGTGAAAATCAGCCCCAGCATTTT. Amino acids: CASRQGENQPQHF.

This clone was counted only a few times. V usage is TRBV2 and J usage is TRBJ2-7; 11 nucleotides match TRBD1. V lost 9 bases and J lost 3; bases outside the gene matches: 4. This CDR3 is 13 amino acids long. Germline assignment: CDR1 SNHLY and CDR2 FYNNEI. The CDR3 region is CASRTGGIYEQYF. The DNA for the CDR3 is TGTGCCAGTAGGACAGGGGGCATCTACGAGCAGTACTTC. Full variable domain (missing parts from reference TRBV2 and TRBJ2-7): EPEVTQTPSHQVTQMGQEVILRCVPISNHLYFYWYRQILGQKVEFLVSFYNNEISEKSEIFDDQFSVERPDGSNFTLKIRSTKLEDSAMYFCASRTGGIYEQYFGPGTRLTVT.

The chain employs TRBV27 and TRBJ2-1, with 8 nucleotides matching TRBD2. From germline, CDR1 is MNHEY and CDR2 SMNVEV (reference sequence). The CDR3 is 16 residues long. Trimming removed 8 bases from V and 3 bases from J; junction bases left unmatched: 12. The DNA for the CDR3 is TGTGCCAGCTGCCCAAGCGGGAGAGGTGGCTACAATGAGCAGTTCTTC. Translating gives CASCPSGRGGYNEQFF.

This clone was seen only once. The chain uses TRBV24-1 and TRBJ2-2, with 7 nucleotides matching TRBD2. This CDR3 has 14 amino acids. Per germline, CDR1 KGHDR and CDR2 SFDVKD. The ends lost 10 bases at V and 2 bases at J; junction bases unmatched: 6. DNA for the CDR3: TGTGCCACTCAAAGGGAGGGAAACACCGGGGAGCTGTTTTTT. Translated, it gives CATQREGNTGELFF.

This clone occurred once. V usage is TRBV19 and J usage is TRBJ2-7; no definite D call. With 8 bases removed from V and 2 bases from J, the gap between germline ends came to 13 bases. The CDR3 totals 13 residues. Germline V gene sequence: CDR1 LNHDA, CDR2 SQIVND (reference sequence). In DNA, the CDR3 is TGTGCCAGTCGGAGAAGTGGAACCTACGAGCAGTACTTC. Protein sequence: CASRRSGTYEQYF.